This T cell receptor beta chain was obtained from a study of regulatory T cells in long-lasting Graves disease. Overall study: Graves' patients, diagnosed recently, had received antithyroid drugs under 3 months.

CDR1 is SGHRS and CDR2 is YFSETQ in the germline V gene. The CDR3 is 15 residues long. The V and J ends lost 1 base and 3 bases respectively, with 8 bases between them. Time point denoted: newly diagnosed GD, antithyroid drugs for less than 3 months. PBMC RNA served as the TCR library source. The source of the patients was an endocrinology department in Xi'an, China. Arm-PCR of CDR3 regions with iRepertoire HTBI primers generated TCR beta libraries. From the multiplex PCR reads, TCRdb called clonotypes with MiXCR, one entry per CDR3 protein. Here the sample spans 550,000 to 600,000 distinct CDR3 sequences, more than 15% being singletons. These data also featured in a second study, about T cells in Graves' hyperthyroidism and ophthalmopathy. That study reports: Hyperthyroidism of Graves' type that showed no ophthalmopathy progression within 18 months was stable. Also found in blood were most expanded thyroid clonotypes above 0.001.

V and J are TRBV5-1 and TRBJ2-6; D not resolved. This TCR was recovered from a man in his late teens or twenties with Graves disease. The sample consisted of peripheral blood mononuclear cells (PBMCs), taken at new diagnosis, from a patient treated with antithyroid drugs. The CDR3 spells CASSLTGNGANVLTF. The CDR3, as DNA: TGCGCCAGCAGCTTGACCGGTAATGGGGCCAACGTCCTGACTTTC.